The 20 T cell receptor beta chains reported below all come from one sample, sequenced in a study of CD8 T cells in ankylosing spondylitis. These receptors have no known antigen. Study outcomes and limitations: One TCR beta motif, made up of eight or nine highly homologous variants, appeared characteristic of ankylosing spondylitis blood.

TCRdb reanalysed the 5' RACE reads using MiXCR and keeps one entry per CDR3 protein. The table has approximately 400,000 distinct CDR3 sequences, roughly 27% seen once. Input material: blood, either unsorted or a sorted T cell fraction (not recorded which). Receptors were obtained from a male donor with ankylosing spondylitis.

The chain joins TRBV27 to TRBJ2-3, with D uncertain. Germline assignment: CDR1 MNHEY and CDR2 SMNVEV (reference sequence). Trimming cost V 7 bases and J 6 bases, with 14 bases left between them. The CDR3 runs 13 residues. The CDR3 protein is CASNPVIGDTQYF. DNA of the CDR3: TGTGCCAGCAACCCCGTTATCGGCGATACGCAGTATTTT.

This clonotype was observed a handful of times. This chain connects TRBV29-1 to TRBJ2-7; TRBD2 agrees at 11 bases. There are 13 residues in the CDR3. The trim removed 7 bases at V and 4 bases at J, leaving 6 bases unmatched. The V gene's germline CDR1 is SQVTM and CDR2 ANQGSEA. DNA of the CDR3: TGCAGCGCCCTTAGCGGGAGGGGTTACGAGCAGTACTTC. Its protein product is CSALSGRGYEQYF.

This sequence joins TRBV5-1 and TRBJ2-2; D might be TRBD2 (6 bases). The CDR3 totals 15 residues. CDR1 and CDR2 from the germline V gene are SGHRS and YFSETQ. V dropped 0 bases and J dropped 4 bases, with 10 bases sitting between them. The CDR3 loop is CASSLGLEATGELFF. DNA for the CDR3: TGCGCCAGCAGCTTGGGACTAGAGGCCACCGGGGAGCTGTTTTTT.

This chain connects TRBV12-3 or TRBV12-4 to TRBJ2-1; D is tentatively TRBD1 or TRBD2 (7 bases each). The CDR3 is made up of 20 amino acids. Trimming took off 4 bases at V and 0 bases at J, with 25 bases between the two ends. CDR3 sequence (DNA): TGTGCCAGCAGTTCAACTAGCGATCAGGGGGTGGGTGCCTCCTACAATGAGCAGTTCTTC. This translates into CASSSTSDQGVGASYNEQFF.

This chain joins TRBV10-1 and TRBJ2-2, with D perhaps being TRBD1 or TRBD2 (6 bases each). Germline loops: CDR1 WNHNN, CDR2 SYGVQD (reference sequence). V was clipped by 3 bases and J by 3 bases, with 14 bases between them. The CDR3 length is 16 residues. Here the CDR3 reads CASSDGGKGDTGELFF. Here the CDR3 DNA reads TGCGCCAGCAGTGATGGCGGGAAGGGGGACACCGGGGAGCTGTTTTTT.

The genes are TRBV5-6 and TRBJ2-7, with D possibly TRBD2 on 6 matching bases. Germline CDR1 SGHDT, CDR2 YYEEEE. The CDR3 loop spans 12 amino acids. The chain's CDR3 is CVSSMGGYEQYV. The CDR3 DNA reads as TGTGTCAGCAGCATGGGGGGCTACGAGCAGTACGTC.

This clonotype was detected only a few times. V is TRBV10-3 and J is TRBJ2-5; D is unclear. The length of the CDR3 is 11 residues. The V end lost 11 bases, the J end lost 5 bases, and 12 bases lay between the germline ends. CDR1 ENHRY and CDR2 SYGVKD come from the germline V gene. The CDR3, as DNA: TGTGCCTCCCGGGTGGCGGAGACCCAGTACTTC. Translating it yields CASRVAETQYF.

The chain has TRBV20-1 and TRBJ2-1; D unresolved. Germline V CDR1 and CDR2: DFQATT, SNEGSKA (reference sequence). This CDR3 region has 11 residues. The V gene lost 3 bases and the J gene lost 2 bases, with 2 bases spanning the gap. The CDR3 here is CSASTYNEQFF. The DNA of the CDR3 is TGCAGTGCTAGCACCTACAATGAGCAGTTCTTC.

The V gene is TRBV5-1, the J gene TRBJ2-7, with D unclear. With 5 bases removed from V and 3 bases from J, the gap between germline ends came to 9 bases. CDR1 is SGHRS, CDR2 YFSETQ, per germline. The CDR3 has 12 amino acids. The CDR3 coding sequence is TGCGCCAGCAGTGAGAACAACTACGAGCAGTACTTC. Translation gives CASSENNYEQYF.

This clonotype was observed a handful of times. This chain joins TRBV9 and TRBJ1-5; no definite D call. The CDR3 has 14 residues. Germline lookup yields CDR1 SGDLS and CDR2 YYNGEE. V was cut by 4 bases and J by 7 bases, with 15 bases left in between. The CDR3 protein is CASSSGGVGQPQHF. CDR3 nucleotides: TGTGCCAGCAGCTCAGGCGGGGTTGGGCAGCCCCAGCATTTT.

The CDR3 DNA reads TGCGCCAGCAGCTTTGACACGGGTAATGAAAAACTGTTTTTT. The encoded protein is CASSFDTGNEKLFF. V usage is TRBV5-1 and J usage is TRBJ1-4, with no clear D. The CDR3 extends over 14 amino acids. Trimming left V 2 bases short and J 4 bases short, with 9 bases between. The V gene's germline CDR1 is SGHRS and CDR2 YFSETQ.

The chain links TRBV5-1 to TRBJ1-1; 8 bases are shared with TRBD1. The CDR3 runs to 15 residues. J gave up 3 bases and V 2 bases, and 6 bases lay outside the gene matches. Per the germline V gene, CDR1 is SGHRS and CDR2 is YFSETQ. The CDR3 reads CASSFQGAADTEAFF. The CDR3 DNA follows: TGCGCCAGCAGCTTCCAGGGGGCAGCGGACACTGAAGCTTTCTTT.

V gene TRBV11-3 combines with J gene TRBJ2-1; D possibly corresponds to TRBD1 (6 bases). V lost 0 bases and J lost 0, with 9 bases in between. Germline loops: CDR1 SGHNT, CDR2 YENEEA. The CDR3 has 16 amino acids. The CDR3 is CASSLEARGSYNEQFF. The CDR3 region has the DNA TGTGCCAGCAGCTTAGAGGCCAGGGGCTCCTACAATGAGCAGTTCTTC.

This clonotype was detected a few times. The chain has TRBV24-1 and TRBJ2-1; TRBD2 agrees at 7 bases. Trimming removed 0 bases from V and 4 bases from J; junction bases left unmatched: 8. Germline CDR1 KGHDR, CDR2 SFDVKD. The length of the CDR3 is 17 residues. The chain's CDR3 is CATSDLRGGGSYNEQFF. The CDR3 DNA reads TGTGCCACCAGTGATTTGCGCGGTGGCGGGAGTTACAATGAGCAGTTCTTC.

The chain joins TRBV4-1 to TRBJ2-4; D possibly corresponds to TRBD2 (6 bases). Per the germline V gene, CDR1 is MGHRA and CDR2 is YSYEKL. V lost 4 bases and J 6 bases, leaving 16 bases between the germline ends. CDR3 length: 15 amino acids. CDR3 DNA: TGCGCCAGCAGCCGCGGGGCGCAGGGTGGAAACATTCAGTACTTC. Protein product: CASSRGAQGGNIQYF.

The J gene is TRBJ2-7, the V gene TRBV28, with unresolved D. Trimming took 5 bases from V and 2 from J, leaving 4 bases between them. The germline CDR1 and CDR2 sequences are MDHEN and SYDVKM. The CDR3 is 11 residues long. In DNA form, the CDR3 reads TGTGCCAGCAGTACCACCTACGAGCAGTACGTC. It specifies CASSTTYEQYV.

The chain carries TRBV29-1 and TRBJ2-3; tentatively, D is TRBD1 or TRBD2 (6 bases each). The CDR3 contains 16 residues. Germline-derived CDR1 and CDR2 are SQVTM and ANQGSEA. V was trimmed by 3 bases and J by 6 bases, leaving 22 bases between them. Written as DNA, the CDR3 is TGCAGCGTTGAGGGCGGAGGGGACGACAGGTGGGATACGCAGTATTTT. Its translation: CSVEGGGDDRWDTQYF.

This clonotype was seen a few times. V usage is TRBV5-4 and J usage is TRBJ2-2, with TRBD1 matching 7 bases. V gave up 2 bases and J gave up 3 bases; unmatched junction bases: 4. CDR1 SGHNT and CDR2 YYREEE come from the germline V gene (reference sequence). CDR3 length: 15 amino acids. Here the CDR3 reads CASSFKGADTGELFF. In DNA form, the CDR3 reads TGTGCCAGCAGCTTTAAGGGGGCCGACACCGGGGAGCTGTTTTTT. The full variable domain, its missing parts supplied by reference TRBV5-4 and TRBJ2-2, is ETGVTQSPTHLIKTRGQQVTLRCSSQSGHNTVSWYQQALGQGPQFIFQYYREEENGRGNFPPRFSGLQFPNYSSELNVNALELDDSALYLCASSFKGADTGELFFGEGSRLTVL.

The chain joins TRBV12-3 or TRBV12-4 to TRBJ2-7; TRBD1 aligns across 9 bases. Germline trimming cut 4 bases from V and 7 bases from J; bases unmatched to any gene: 8. The CDR3 is made up of 14 amino acids. This chain's CDR3 is CASSYGQGRGEQYF. The CDR3 DNA reads as TGTGCCAGCAGTTACGGACAGGGGAGGGGAGAGCAGTACTTC.

The chain joins TRBV24-1 to TRBJ2-3; D is perhaps TRBD1 (6 bases). In germline, CDR1 is KGHDR, CDR2 SFDVKD. Between the trimmed V and J ends, which lost 4 bases and 3 bases, there was a span of 10 bases. This CDR3 comprises 14 residues. For the CDR3, the DNA is TGTGCCACCAGTGACCCGGACAGAACAGATACGCAGTATTTT. The encoded protein is CATSDPDRTDTQYF.